The 25 T cell receptor beta chains listed next were all sequenced from one sample in a study of identical twins. One entry per CDR3 protein, called by TCRdb with MiXCR from the 5' RACE reads. The sample contains 400,000 or so distinct CDR3 sequences, about 10% of which appear only once. Material: naive T cells sorted from blood. The receptor source for this set is a woman between 50 and 59 years old in good health.

V is TRBV2 and J is TRBJ2-7, with D perhaps TRBD1 (7 bases). The V end lost 4 bases, the J end lost 0 bases, and 16 bases lay between the germline ends. The CDR3 runs to 16 residues. Germline CDR1 SNHLY, CDR2 FYNNEI. The chain's CDR3 is CASSAKGGQRSYEQYF. In nucleotides, the CDR3 is TGTGCCAGCAGTGCCAAGGGGGGACAGCGCTCCTACGAGCAGTACTTC.

The table lists this clonotype with a few counts. The chain is built from TRBV2 and TRBJ2-7; D gene uncertain. The CDR3 contains 11 residues. Germline lookup yields CDR1 SNHLY and CDR2 FYNNEI. Deletions cut 5 bases from V and 0 bases from J, with 2 bases between. The CDR3 protein is CASSSSYEQYV. DNA of the CDR3: TGTGCCAGCAGTAGCTCCTACGAGCAGTACGTC.

This clonotype was seen a few times. The chain links TRBV5-1 to TRBJ2-1, with 13 bases fitting TRBD2. Germline trimming cut 7 bases from V and 8 bases from J; bases unmatched to any gene: 9. The CDR3 is 15 amino acids. Germline V gives CDR1 SGHRS, CDR2 YFSETQ. The CDR3 sequence: CASGWTSGGTYEQFF. The CDR3 DNA follows: TGCGCCAGCGGCTGGACTAGCGGGGGAACCTATGAGCAGTTCTTC.

Regarding this clonotype: A much larger clone differs from this one at a single base, so this may be a read error. The V call is TRBV2, the J call TRBJ2-2, with 8 bases fitting TRBD2. Germline CDR1 is SNHLY and CDR2 is FYNNEI. Germline trimming cut 5 bases from V and 5 bases from J; bases unmatched to any gene: 7. This CDR3 region has 15 residues. CDR3 amino acids: CASSRTSWKTGELFF. The CDR3 nucleotides are TGTGCCAGCAGTCGGACTAGCTGGAAGACCGGGGAGCTGTTTTTT.

At least ten counts were recorded for this clonotype. The chain recombines TRBV20-1 with TRBJ2-1; D is possibly TRBD1 (5 bases). The V end was cut by 4 bases, the J end by 0 bases, with 13 bases between. The CDR3 has 15 amino acids. Germline values: CDR1 DFQATT, CDR2 SNEGSKA (reference sequence). This CDR3 is CSAKGLTSSYNEQFF. The CDR3 DNA follows: TGCAGTGCTAAGGGGCTAACAAGCTCCTACAATGAGCAGTTCTTC.

This clonotype was seen a few times. CDR3 in amino acids: CASSFLGGRGNEQFF. DNA for the CDR3: TGTGCCAGCAGTTTCCTAGGCGGGAGGGGCAATGAGCAGTTCTTC. This chain joins TRBV27 and TRBJ2-1; 9 nucleotides match TRBD2. Germline values: CDR1 MNHEY, CDR2 SMNVEV (reference sequence). This CDR3 has 15 residues. V trimming: 3 bases; J trimming: 6 bases; junction bases outside the gene matches: 6.

This clonotype was seen a handful of times. The chain has TRBV15 and TRBJ2-7; D perhaps matches TRBD2 (5 bases). From germline, CDR1 is LNHNV and CDR2 YYDKDF (reference sequence). Trimming took off 1 base at V and 5 bases at J, with 12 bases between the two ends. The CDR3 consists of 14 residues. The CDR3 loop is CATSRGSRRDEQYV. CDR3 nucleotide sequence: TGTGCCACCAGCAGAGGGTCCAGGCGGGACGAGCAGTACGTC.

This clonotype appeared a few times. The gene calls are TRBV5-1 and TRBJ2-7; D might be TRBD1 (6 bases). Trimming took 5 bases from V and 3 from J, leaving 21 bases between them. Germline V gene lookup returns CDR1 SGHRS and CDR2 YFSETQ. The CDR3 totals 16 residues. The CDR3 here is CASSFTTGSFGYEQYF. CDR3 sequence (DNA): TGCGCCAGCAGTTTCACCACAGGGAGTTTTGGCTACGAGCAGTACTTC.

This clonotype has just a few counts. This chain links TRBV7-8 with TRBJ1-4, with D unclear. The germline V gene has CDR1 SGHVS and CDR2 FQNEAQ. This CDR3 spans 14 amino acids. Trimming left V 5 bases short and J 6 bases short, with 13 bases between. The CDR3 sequence: CASSRMAVDEKLFF. Written as DNA, the CDR3 is TGTGCCAGCAGCCGCATGGCAGTTGATGAAAAACTGTTTTTT.

Many counts were recorded for this clonotype. The V gene is TRBV29-1, the J gene TRBJ2-1, with 8 bases lining up with TRBD2. After removal of 5 bases from V and 9 bases from J, the junction contained 12 bases not matched to a gene. Germline V gene lookup returns CDR1 SQVTM and CDR2 ANQGSEA. The CDR3 length is 14 residues. This chain's CDR3 is CSVSVGRGVAEQFF. The CDR3 nucleotides read TGCAGCGTTTCTGTCGGGAGGGGAGTTGCTGAGCAGTTCTTC.

The chain uses TRBV27 and TRBJ2-1; a possible D gene is TRBD2 (5 bases). The V end lost 5 bases, the J end lost 0 bases, and 11 bases lay between the germline ends. Looked up from germline, CDR1 is MNHEY and CDR2 is SMNVEV (reference sequence). CDR3 length: 15 amino acids. CDR3 region: CASSTSGSSYNEQFF. DNA for the CDR3: TGTGCCAGCAGTACTAGTGGGAGCTCCTACAATGAGCAGTTCTTC.

This clonotype has just a few counts. The chain joins TRBV7-8 to TRBJ2-1; D is possibly TRBD1 (5 bases). The V end was cut by 4 bases, the J end by 4 bases, with 8 bases between. This CDR3 is 13 amino acids long. Germline values: CDR1 SGHVS, CDR2 FQNEAQ. The CDR3 here is CASSYGQYNEQFF. The CDR3, as DNA: TGTGCCAGCAGCTACGGACAATACAATGAGCAGTTCTTC.

Details on this clonotype: This likely comes from a read error, as the CDR3 has no conserved phenylalanine or tryptophan at its end. No DNA is shown, since the ends of the CDR3 on it are uncertain; the CDR3 is the one TCRdb lists. The chain combines TRBV11-2 with TRBJ1-1; the table's D call of TRBD1 was not tested on the DNA. The V gene's germline CDR1 is SGHAT and CDR2 FQNNGV. The CDR3 numbers 11 amino acids, ends counted. CDR3 residues: CASSLGTDLVV.

The chain carries TRBV5-1 and TRBJ1-1; D is uncertain. This CDR3 contains 14 residues. Trimming took off 0 bases at V and 4 bases at J, with 10 bases between the two ends. Germline V gene data show CDR1 as SGHRS and CDR2 as YFSETQ. The CDR3 region is CASSLGLFPTEAFF. The CDR3 coding sequence is TGCGCCAGCAGCTTGGGGCTGTTCCCCACTGAAGCTTTCTTT.

There are many counts of this clonotype. The chain couples TRBV12-3 or TRBV12-4 to TRBJ2-5; perhaps TRBD1 as D (7 bases). CDR3 length: 13 residues. Trimming removed 6 bases from V and 4 bases from J, with 12 bases in between. Here the CDR3 reads CASSQGGRETQYF. The CDR3 DNA reads TGTGCCAGCAGCCAGGGGGGAAGAGAGACCCAGTACTTC.

The rearrangement links TRBV5-1 to TRBJ2-1; D is possibly TRBD1 (6 bases). Germline lookup yields CDR1 SGHRS and CDR2 YFSETQ. The V gene lost 0 bases and the J gene lost 7 bases, with 14 bases spanning the gap. CDR3 length equals 15 residues. CDR3 coding DNA: TGCGCCAGCAGCTTGGTGGTGGGGGCTGGGAATGAGCAGTTCTTC. Protein product: CASSLVVGAGNEQFF.

In this sample, this clonotype turned up many times. This sequence joins TRBV29-1 and TRBJ1-2; a possible D gene is TRBD1 (5 bases). The CDR3 extends over 12 amino acids. Germline CDR1 is SQVTM and CDR2 is ANQGSEA. Trimming cost V 4 bases and J 3 bases, with 9 bases left between them. CDR3 coding DNA: TGCAGCGTTGTAAAAGGGGACTATGGCTACACCTTC. As protein: CSVVKGDYGYTF.

This chain uses TRBV7-9 with TRBJ2-7, with D perhaps TRBD1 (6 bases). Germline V gives CDR1 SEHNR, CDR2 FQNEAQ (reference sequence). Deletions cut 5 bases from V and 7 bases from J, with 12 bases between. CDR3 length: 12 residues. The CDR3 loop is CASSPQGREQYV. For the CDR3, the DNA is TGTGCCAGCAGCCCACAGGGTCGGGAGCAGTACGTC.

This clonotype was recorded many times. This chain joins TRBV7-9 and TRBJ2-5; the D is unclear. The germline gives CDR1 SEHNR, CDR2 FQNEAQ (reference sequence). The CDR3 consists of 12 residues. Trimming removed 5 bases from V and 0 bases from J, with 4 bases in between. CDR3 coding DNA: TGTGCCAGCAGCCCCGACCAAGAGACCCAGTACTTC. Its protein is CASSPDQETQYF.

This clonotype was seen only a few times. This chain links TRBV3-1 with TRBJ2-6; 14 bases are a match to TRBD2. Looked up from germline, CDR1 is LGHDT and CDR2 is YNNKEL (reference sequence). CDR3 length: 18 residues. Germline trimming cut 4 bases from V and 3 bases from J; bases unmatched to any gene: 5. CDR3 loop: CASSRRGLAGVGANVLTF. DNA for the CDR3: TGTGCCAGCAGCCGCAGGGGACTAGCGGGAGTTGGGGCCAACGTCCTGACTTTC.

This clonotype occurred many times. CDR3 amino acids: CASSPLGFDYEQYF. In DNA, the CDR3 is TGTGCCAGCAGCCCCCTAGGGTTCGACTACGAGCAGTACTTC. The J gene is TRBJ2-7, the V gene TRBV4-2, with unresolved D. This CDR3 has 14 amino acids. Germline V gene lookup returns CDR1 LGHNA and CDR2 YNFKEQ. Trimming cost V 4 bases and J 3 bases, with 13 bases left between them.

This clonotype was recorded a few times. The J gene is TRBJ2-7, the V gene TRBV3-1; unclear D gene. Deletions cut 2 bases from V and 2 bases from J, with 10 bases between. Germline CDR1 reads LGHDT; CDR2 reads YNNKEL (reference sequence). This CDR3 spans 14 amino acids. In DNA, the CDR3 is TGTGCCAGCAGCCAACACGAGAACGCCTACGAGCAGTACTTC. It translates to CASSQHENAYEQYF.

The gene calls are TRBV7-8 and TRBJ2-7, with TRBD1 identical over 8 bases. The CDR3 spans 15 residues. Per germline, CDR1 SGHVS and CDR2 FQNEAQ. The trim removed 5 bases at V and 4 bases at J, leaving 10 bases unmatched. The CDR3 nucleotides read TGTGCCAGCAGCGAAGACCAGGGGGCCCCGTACGAGCAGTACTTC. Residues: CASSEDQGAPYEQYF.

This clonotype was detected only a few times. One end of the junction fails to match germline, which may point to a read error. V and J are TRBV12-3 or TRBV12-4 and TRBJ1-1; 7 bases agree with TRBD1. The CDR3 extends over 12 amino acids. The CDR3 is CASSKDRRGTNF. CDR3 DNA: TGTGCCAGCAGCAAGGACAGGAGGGGTACGAACTTT.

In this sample, this clonotype turned up a few times. The gene calls are TRBV7-9 and TRBJ2-2, with TRBD2 identical over 14 bases. Germline CDR1 reads SEHNR; CDR2 reads FQNEAQ (reference sequence). V gave up 4 bases and J gave up 4 bases; unmatched junction bases: 8. This CDR3 spans 18 amino acids. The CDR3 here is CASSSQEGTSGSTGELFF. DNA of the CDR3: TGTGCCAGCAGCTCCCAGGAGGGGACTAGCGGGAGCACCGGGGAGCTGTTTTTT.